Each of the 11 T cell receptor beta chains below was sequenced from the same sample in a study of regulatory T cells in long-lasting Graves disease. Time point given: newly diagnosed GD, antithyroid drugs for less than 3 months. Preparation of the TCR library used RNA extracted from PBMCs. CDR3 regions were amplified by Arm-PCR using iRepertoire HTBI primers to build TCR beta libraries. MiXCR, run by TCRdb on the multiplex PCR reads, gives a single entry per CDR3 protein. The sample lists about 620,000 distinct CDR3 sequences, around 17% occurring once. These same data were also listed under a study on T cells in Graves' hyperthyroidism and ophthalmopathy.

Material: peripheral blood mononuclear cells (PBMCs), obtained at new diagnosis, from a patient treated with antithyroid drugs. These receptors were collected from a young woman with Graves disease.

In this sample, this clonotype turned up a few times. The rearrangement joins TRBV15 to TRBJ1-1, with D hard to call. The V gene lost 8 bases and the J gene lost 1 base, with 17 bases spanning the gap. The germline V gene has CDR1 LNHNV and CDR2 YYDKDF (reference sequence). This CDR3 spans 15 amino acids. The CDR3 here is CATAGGVWGNTEAFF. CDR3 bases: TGTGCCACCGCCGGCGGGGTCTGGGGGAACACTGAAGCTTTCTTT. Based on the CDR3 plus reference TRBV15 and TRBJ1-1, the full variable domain is DAMVIQNPRYQVTQFGKPVTLSCSQTLNHNVMYWYQQKSSQAPKLLFHYYDKDFNNEADTPDNFQSRRPNTSFCFLDIRSPGLGDTAMYLCATAGGVWGNTEAFFGQGTRLTVV.

This clonotype was found many times. The chain joins TRBV7-3 to TRBJ2-2; maybe TRBD1 (6 bases). CDR3 length: 14 amino acids. From germline, CDR1 is SGHTA and CDR2 FQGTGA. The V gene lost 5 bases and the J gene lost 2 bases, with 9 bases spanning the gap. The CDR3 coding sequence is TGTGCCAGCAGCAACAGGGTAAACACCGGGGAGCTGTTTTTT. This gives the protein CASSNRVNTGELFF.

In this sample, this clonotype turned up many times. V is TRBV12-3 or TRBV12-4 and J is TRBJ2-7, with 9 bases aligning to TRBD2. The V segment lost 6 bases and the J segment 3 bases; nucleotides outside the gene matches: 3. This CDR3 spans 13 amino acids. The CDR3 protein is CASSLSGSYEQYF. The CDR3 nucleotides read TGTGCCAGCAGCCTTAGCGGGAGCTACGAGCAGTACTTC.

V is TRBV18 and J is TRBJ1-3, with a possible D match to TRBD1 (6 bases). This CDR3 has 16 residues. Germline CDR1 KGHSH, CDR2 LQKENI. V lost 3 bases and J 0 bases, leaving 12 bases between the germline ends. CDR3 loop: CASSPGQGISGNTIYF. The CDR3 DNA reads TGTGCCAGCTCACCGGGGCAGGGGATCTCTGGAAACACCATATATTTT.

The genes are TRBV20-1 and TRBJ2-7, with 7 bases matching TRBD1. V lost 1 base and J lost 5; bases outside the gene matches: 8. Per germline, CDR1 DFQATT and CDR2 SNEGSKA (reference sequence). The CDR3 runs to 14 residues. The CDR3 nucleotides are TGCAGTGCTAGAGCCGAGGACAGGCTCCACGAGCAGTACTTC. Encoded protein: CSARAEDRLHEQYF.

In regard to this clonotype: This may stem from a read error, because a much larger clone lies one nucleotide away. The chain is built from TRBV12-5 and TRBJ1-1, with TRBD1 as a possible D gene (5 bases). The CDR3 is 11 residues long. The V end was cut by 7 bases, the J end by 11 bases, with 14 bases between. CDR1 is LGHNT and CDR2 is FRNRAP in the germline V gene. The CDR3 is CASAPEGTAFF. The CDR3 bases are TGTGCTAGTGCCCCCGAGGGGACTGCTTTCTTT. The complete variable domain, with remaining parts taken from reference TRBV12-5 and TRBJ1-1, reads DARVTQTPRHKVTEMGQEVTMRCQPILGHNTVFWYRQTMMQGLELLAYFRNRAPLDDSGMPKDRFSAEMPDATLATLKIQPSEPRDSAVYFCASAPEGTAFFGQGTRLTVV.

Only a few counts were recorded for this clonotype. The V call is TRBV7-9, the J call TRBJ2-5; tentative D call: TRBD2 (5 bases). Per the germline V gene, CDR1 is SEHNR and CDR2 is FQNEAQ (reference sequence). Trimming shortened V by 1 base and J by 4 bases, and 16 bases separated the two germline ends. The CDR3 length is 16 residues. CDR3 protein: CASSLGGRPRLETQYF. Here the CDR3 DNA reads TGTGCCAGCAGCTTAGGCGGGCGTCCTAGGTTAGAGACCCAGTACTTC.

The sample holds many counts of this clonotype. V usage is TRBV6-1 and J usage is TRBJ2-1; TRBD2 might be the D (7 bases). Trimming removed 7 bases at V and 4 bases at J, with 14 bases between. CDR1 and CDR2 (germline): MNHNS, SASEGT. This CDR3 is built from 14 residues. CDR3 DNA: TGTGCCAGCATCGGGGGGAGGGGGTACAATGAGCAGTTCTTC. Amino acid sequence: CASIGGRGYNEQFF.

The chain carries TRBV3-1 and TRBJ2-5; TRBD2 matches 8 bases. The CDR3 is 17 residues long. Germline CDR1 reads LGHDT; CDR2 reads YNNKEL (reference sequence). V trimming: 0 bases; J trimming: 4 bases; junction bases outside the gene matches: 10. The CDR3: CASSQEGLGRGGETQYF. DNA for the CDR3: TGTGCCAGCAGCCAAGAGGGACTAGGTAGGGGAGGAGAGACCCAGTACTTC.

This clonotype has a handful of counts. V gene TRBV29-1 combines with J gene TRBJ2-7, with D maybe TRBD1 (6 bases). Germline CDR1 reads SQVTM; CDR2 reads ANQGSEA. Deletions cut 2 bases from V and 1 base from J, with 15 bases between. The CDR3 runs 15 residues. For the CDR3, the DNA is TGCAGCGTTGAAACAGACAGGAGAGGATCCTACGAGCAGTACTTC. This sequence encodes CSVETDRRGSYEQYF.

This clonotype was counted at least ten times. This chain connects TRBV18 to TRBJ2-5; tentative D call: TRBD1 (5 bases). Germline CDR1 KGHSH, CDR2 LQKENI. The V gene lost 0 bases and the J gene lost 10 bases, with 15 bases spanning the gap. This CDR3 spans 14 amino acids. The CDR3 loop is CASSPPTAKGIQYF. The CDR3 DNA follows: TGTGCCAGCTCACCACCGACGGCCAAGGGGATCCAGTACTTC.